One sample yielded the 12 T cell receptor beta chains listed below, sequenced in a study of tumor and adjacent non-tumor tissue in lung cancer. A modified ARM-PCR protocol with three rounds of nested PCR amplified TCRbeta. TCRdb reprocessed the multiplex PCR reads via MiXCR and lists one record per CDR3 protein. The repertoire includes some 77,000 distinct CDR3 sequences, under 70% of them detected once, and roughly 13% sits in the top ten. No cell sorting was done before RNA was extracted from the tissue. Sequences were obtained from lung tumor tissue. The receptors stem from a woman in her seventies with non-small cell lung cancer.

Concerning this clonotype itself: One junction end does not reproduce the germline sequence, and a read error may be involved. The chain has TRBV12-3 or TRBV12-4 and TRBJ1-2, with 7 positions matching TRBD1. CDR3 length equals 14 residues. The DNA for the CDR3 is TGTGCCAGCAGTTTGAGACAGGGTAGCTATGTTTACATCTTC. Its protein product is CASSLRQGSYVYIF.

This clonotype was seen at least ten times. The chain couples TRBV5-1 to TRBJ2-7; D is perhaps TRBD2 (6 bases). The V end was cut by 5 bases, the J end by 3 bases, with 12 bases between. The germline V gene has CDR1 SGHRS and CDR2 YFSETQ. The CDR3 has 13 residues. As DNA, the CDR3 is TGCGCCAGCAGGGCGACTAGTAACTACGAGCAGTACTTC. It encodes CASRATSNYEQYF.

The chain combines TRBV5-5 with TRBJ2-3; maybe TRBD2 (5 bases). Germline CDR1 SGHKS, CDR2 YYEKEE (reference sequence). V was shortened by 9 bases and J by 2 bases, with 16 bases between the two germline ends. The CDR3 has 14 residues. For the CDR3, the DNA is TGTGCCATTAGCGTGGGCCGGTCCACAGATACGCAGTATTTT. Amino acid sequence: CAISVGRSTDTQYF.

In this sample, this clonotype turned up once. At one end the junction does not follow the germline gene, possibly because of a read error. The chain joins TRBV10-3 to TRBJ2-2; 8 nucleotides align to TRBD2. The CDR3 has 16 amino acids. From germline, CDR1 is ENHRY and CDR2 SYGVKD. This CDR3 reads CAISEDVSGNVGELFF. The CDR3, as DNA: TGTGCCATCAGTGAGGATGTTAGCGGGAATGTCGGGGAGTTGTTTTTT.

The CDR3 spells CASQVTGELFF. The DNA for the CDR3 is TGTGCCAGCCAGGTCACCGGGGAGCTGTTTTTT. This chain uses TRBV11-3 with TRBJ2-2; D unresolved. V lost 8 bases to trimming and J lost 4 bases, with 5 bases between them. The CDR3 runs to 11 residues. Germline V CDR1 and CDR2: SGHNT, YENEEA.

A word on this clonotype: This could be a read error, since a much larger clone is one nucleotide away. V is TRBV11-2 and J is TRBJ1-3; D not resolved. Germline V gives CDR1 SGHAT, CDR2 FQNNGV. The CDR3 is 15 residues long. Trimming left V 3 bases short and J 8 bases short, with 17 bases between. In DNA form, the CDR3 reads TGTGCCAGCAGCTTGATATCGACCCCAGGACACACCATATATTTT. Encoded protein: CASSLISTPGHTIYF.

Comment on this clonotype: This clone may be a read error of a much larger clone one base away. The J gene is TRBJ2-7, the V gene TRBV11-2; possibly TRBD2 for D (6 bases). Germline CDR1 SGHAT, CDR2 FQNNGV. V shed 2 bases and J shed 4 bases, with 15 bases lying between them. CDR3 length equals 15 residues. The CDR3 nucleotides read TGTGCCAGCAGCTTACCCGGGGGTCTGTGGTACGAGCAGTACTTC. Amino acids: CASSLPGGLWYEQYF.

The chain has TRBV28 and TRBJ2-1, with D uncertain. Trimming took 10 bases from V and 3 from J, leaving 13 bases between them. The germline CDR1 and CDR2 sequences are MDHEN and SYDVKM. The CDR3 spans 13 residues. The CDR3 loop is CAISSRDYNEQFF. The CDR3, as DNA: TGTGCCATCAGCTCACGAGACTACAATGAGCAGTTCTTC.

The rearrangement links TRBV2 to TRBJ2-7, with 11 bases fitting TRBD1. The trim removed 7 bases at V and 4 bases at J, leaving 3 bases unmatched. CDR3 size: 13 residues. The germline V gene encodes CDR1 SNHLY and CDR2 FYNNEI. CDR3 in DNA: TGTGCCAGCACCGGACAGGGGGCTTACGAGCAGTACTTC. Protein product: CASTGQGAYEQYF.

This chain uses TRBV12-3 or TRBV12-4 with TRBJ1-6; 8 bases line up with TRBD1. J lost 9 bases, V lost 5 bases, and 3 bases had no gene match. The CDR3 spans 13 residues. CDR3 amino acids: CASSQDRASPLHF. The DNA for the CDR3 is TGTGCCAGCAGTCAGGACAGGGCTTCACCCCTCCACTTT.

Details on this clonotype: This may arise from a read error, as a much more abundant clone is one base away. This rearrangement joins TRBV5-6 to TRBJ1-2; 8 bases line up with TRBD1. Germline CDR1 reads SGHDT; CDR2 reads YYEEEE. The CDR3 has 14 amino acids. This CDR3 reads CDSSSRTGNYGYTF. CDR3 DNA sequence: TGTGACAGCAGCTCCAGGACAGGGAACTATGGCTACACCTTC.

This clonotype was seen a single time. The germline gene is not matched at one end of the junction; a read error may be the cause. The chain links TRBV12-3 or TRBV12-4 to TRBJ2-2; possibly TRBD1 for D (6 bases). The CDR3 is made up of 13 amino acids. Here the CDR3 DNA reads TGTGCCAGCAGCCCAAACAGGGCCGCGGAGCTGTTATTT. This encodes CASSPNRAAELLF.